This TCR beta chain comes out of a study of early T cells in non-severe SARS-CoV-2 infection (dated by TCRdb to about 2021). About the full investigation: Bulk RNA from unsorted whole blood was used for TCR sequencing, so alpha and beta chains could not be paired.

General study outcomes and caveats: VDJdb matching was skewed toward anti-spike CD8 responses, so virus-specific expansions were likely underestimated and private and CD4 specificities were missed.

Set within a cohort of healthcare workers in London, UK, this nested case-control study involved weekly PCR testing of nasopharyngeal swabs along with blood sampling. Between 23 and 31 March 2020, the week of the UK lockdown, healthcare workers were enrolled and then followed up weekly for as long as 16 weeks. V gives up 2 bases and J gives up 0 bases, and the segment between their germline ends measures 9 bases. Counted from cysteine to phenylalanine, this CDR3 has 14 amino acids. The read is trimmed to its CDR3 DNA, 42 bases read in frame from base 1. Taken from the germline V gene (reference sequence), the CDR1 and CDR2 loops are DFQATT and SNEGSKA. This clonotype showed up many times. This receptor's antigen is unknown. No per-base quality is available; no much larger clone lies one base away. The library was generated by 5' RACE. The run used a NextSeq 500. In the TCR library protocol, unique molecular identifiers were attached to individual cDNA molecules to correct for PCR bias and sequencing error. Both TCR alpha and beta chains were sequenced, and tight co-correlation was observed between alpha and beta sequence abundances in each sample. In the paper's pipeline: Decombinator V4 was used to annotate the V gene, J gene and CDR3 of the TCR sequences. Expanded TCRs were defined as changing significantly between any two time points under a Poisson model with p below 0.0001. TCR abundances were normalised to the total number of TCRs sequenced per sample and expressed as counts per million. MAIT TCRs were defined by TRAV1-2 paired with TRAJ12, TRAJ20 or TRAJ33, and iNKT TCRs by TRAV10 paired with TRAJ18. A search of VDJdb, accessed on 1 November 2021, was run for TCRs annotated to CMV, EBV and SARS-CoV-2, with TCRs annotated for multiple antigens excluded. In-frame beta chains were kept once TCRdb had trimmed the public reads at Q25 with fastp and called clones with MiXCR. Rows merge per CDR3 protein into single entries with the most common DNA and genes. TCRdb's processing, not the authors' own work, is the source of the V and J calls. The sample table contains about 58,000 distinct CDR3 sequences; only one count was recorded for more than 10% of them. Roughly 1.2% of the sample is taken by the ten largest.

This chain joins TRBV20-1 to TRBJ2-3, with no confident D gene call. The source of this sequence is an adult who was a healthcare worker with PCR-confirmed SARS-CoV-2 infection or an uninfected control (not recorded which). The donor label of this sample is uncertain. The source material was whole blood, sampled at baseline. The CDR3 protein is CSARPLRSTDTQYF. The nucleotides read TGCAGTGCTAGACCACTAAGAAGCACAGATACGCAGTATTTT.